Below, 11 T cell receptor beta chains from the same sample are listed, as sequenced in a study of post-analysis software for immune sequencing data. The study, taken as a whole, reports: Patients used five TRBV segments, including TRBV5-6, TRBV5-1 and TRBV20-1, more often than controls.

Antigen specificity for these receptors is unknown. Unique-molecular-identifier-tagged TCR beta cDNA libraries were used. MiXCR, run by TCRdb on the PCR reads, gives a single entry per CDR3 protein. In the table there are a few hundred thousand distinct CDR3 sequences, 39% of which are singletons. The sample comprised blood. The receptors derive from a girl between 2 and 10 years old with multiple sclerosis.

Regarding this clonotype: A much larger clone differs from this one at a single base, so this may be a read error. V usage is TRBV28 and J usage is TRBJ2-7, with D uncertain. The V gene's germline CDR1 is MDHEN and CDR2 SYDVKM. This CDR3 comprises 12 residues. Deletions cut 8 bases from V and 2 bases from J, with 10 bases between. The CDR3: CASGSSAYEQYF. For the CDR3, the DNA is TGTGCCAGCGGTTCATCGGCCTACGAGCAGTACTTC.

The chain employs TRBV3-1 and TRBJ2-5; perhaps D is TRBD1 or TRBD2 (6 bases each). Per germline, CDR1 LGHDT and CDR2 YNNKEL (reference sequence). With 4 bases removed from V and 3 bases from J, the gap between germline ends came to 21 bases. CDR3 length equals 17 residues. The CDR3 bases are TGTGCCAGCAGCCCGCCCCTCGGGGGCGTCATGAAAGAGACCCAGTACTTC. Translated, it gives CASSPPLGGVMKETQYF.

This rearrangement joins TRBV20-1 to TRBJ1-2, with 8 bases fitting TRBD1. CDR1 DFQATT and CDR2 SNEGSKA come from the germline V gene (reference sequence). CDR3 length: 16 amino acids. V lost 6 bases and J lost 4; bases outside the gene matches: 16. The CDR3 DNA reads TGCAGTGCGCGCCCGGGGATTGCAGGGGGCCGCTATGGCTACACCTTC. Translation: CSARPGIAGGRYGYTF.

Here the CDR3 DNA reads TGCGCCAGCAGGACCGGGACTAGCGGGAGATCCTACGAGCAGTACTTC. This translates into CASRTGTSGRSYEQYF. The chain is built from TRBV10-2 and TRBJ2-7; 14 bases match TRBD2. Germline V CDR1 and CDR2: WSHSY, SAAADI. Trimming took 6 bases from V and 1 from J; bases not matched to a gene: 5. This CDR3 is 16 amino acids long.

This clonotype was seen a handful of times. The rearrangement links TRBV7-2 to TRBJ1-1; D is unresolved. The CDR3 sequence is 15 residues long. The V end was cut by 0 bases, the J end by 4 bases, with 12 bases between. Germline lookup yields CDR1 SGHTA and CDR2 FQGNSA. As DNA, the CDR3 is TGTGCCAGCAGCTTAGCTATTACGGGAAGCACTGAAGCTTTCTTT. Residues: CASSLAITGSTEAFF.

V is TRBV20-1 and J is TRBJ1-4; TRBD1 matches at 8 bases. CDR1 and CDR2 from the germline V gene are DFQATT and SNEGSKA (reference sequence). V shed 4 bases and J 8 bases; nucleotides not matched to a gene: 18. There are 17 residues in the CDR3. The CDR3 protein is CSATGKTGEEFGEKLFF. The CDR3 DNA reads as TGCAGTGCTACGGGAAAGACAGGGGAAGAGTTTGGAGAAAAACTGTTTTTT.

This clonotype was counted a few times. V gene TRBV7-9 combines with J gene TRBJ2-4; 7 bases align to TRBD1. The better agreement between TRBJ2-7 and the DNA end casts doubt on the J call. Germline V lookup: CDR1 SEHNR, CDR2 FQNEAQ (reference sequence). This CDR3 region has 14 residues. CDR3 loop: CASSLHGQAGEQYF. As DNA, the CDR3 is TGTGCCAGCAGCCTGCACGGACAGGCGGGCGAGCAGTACTTC.

Only a few counts were recorded for this clonotype. This rearrangement joins TRBV7-2 to TRBJ2-7; perhaps TRBD2 as D (5 bases). This CDR3 comprises 14 residues. Germline loops: CDR1 SGHTA, CDR2 FQGNSA. Trimming left V 2 bases short and J 3 bases short, with 11 bases between. CDR3 region: CASSLSWESYEQYF. As DNA, the CDR3 is TGTGCCAGCAGCTTATCATGGGAGAGCTACGAGCAGTACTTC.

V usage is TRBV13 and J usage is TRBJ1-2; D might be TRBD1 (6 bases). Germline values: CDR1 PRHDT, CDR2 FYEKMQ (reference sequence). The CDR3 totals 15 residues. Trimming took 3 bases from V and 4 from J, leaving 15 bases between them. The DNA for the CDR3 is TGTGCCAGCAGCTTGAGATCAAGGACAGTCTATGGCTACACCTTC. As protein: CASSLRSRTVYGYTF.

The rearrangement joins TRBV12-3 or TRBV12-4 to TRBJ1-1; D uncertain. Trimming took off 6 bases at V and 0 bases at J, with 11 bases between the two ends. This CDR3 is built from 14 residues. CDR3 DNA: TGTGCCAGCAGAACTTCGGGCCTGAACACTGAAGCTTTCTTT. It specifies CASRTSGLNTEAFF.

This chain links TRBV20-1 with TRBJ2-7, with 8 nucleotides matching TRBD2. J gave up 0 bases and V 2 bases, and 9 bases lay outside the gene matches. The CDR3 runs 16 residues. CDR1 and CDR2 from the germline V gene are DFQATT and SNEGSKA (reference sequence). CDR3 coding DNA: TGCAGTGCTAGAACTAGCGGTGGAATCAGCTCCTACGAGCAGTACTTC. Translated: CSARTSGGISSYEQYF.